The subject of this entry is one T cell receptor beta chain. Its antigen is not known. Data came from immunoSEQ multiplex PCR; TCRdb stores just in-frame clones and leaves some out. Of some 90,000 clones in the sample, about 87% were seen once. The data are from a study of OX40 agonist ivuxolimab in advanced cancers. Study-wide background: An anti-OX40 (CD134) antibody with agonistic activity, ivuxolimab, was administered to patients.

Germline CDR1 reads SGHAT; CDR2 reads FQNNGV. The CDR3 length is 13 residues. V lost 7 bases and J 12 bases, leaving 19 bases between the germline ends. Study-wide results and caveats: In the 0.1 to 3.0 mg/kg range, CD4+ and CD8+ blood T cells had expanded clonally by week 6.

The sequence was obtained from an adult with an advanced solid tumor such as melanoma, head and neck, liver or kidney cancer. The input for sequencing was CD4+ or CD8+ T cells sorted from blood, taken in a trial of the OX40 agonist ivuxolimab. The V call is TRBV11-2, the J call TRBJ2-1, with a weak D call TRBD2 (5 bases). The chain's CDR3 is CASMWGVGSSQFF. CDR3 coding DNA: TGTGCCAGCATGTGGGGAGTCGGATCTTCGCAGTTCTTC.